A single T cell receptor beta chain is shown here with its context. Its target is not known. This entry belongs to a study of shared clonotypes between healthy human individuals. Overall study findings and caveats: Sequencing of the sorted subsets was shown by rarefaction to be incomplete despite large depth. Compared with clonotypes that all four donors shared, non-shared clonotypes had lower generation probabilities.

Here immunoSEQ multiplex PCR was the method, and the copy in TCRdb shows in-frame clones only, minus some. The data show approximately 590,000 clones, with just under 97% seen just once and 0.11% held by the top ten. Naive CD8 cells, CD45RO-negative and positively selected for CCR7, excluded terminally differentiated effector memory CD45RA+ cells. Per germline, CDR1 SEHNR and CDR2 FQNEAQ (reference sequence). V was clipped by 2 bases and J by 3 bases; unmatched bases: 10. There are 17 residues in the CDR3. Source material: naive CD8+ T cells sorted from blood. The receptor's source is a woman aged 25 to 39 in good health. The V call is TRBV7-9, the J call TRBJ2-3; TRBD2 matches 8 bases. CDR3 protein: CASSLRLANVFTDTQYF. The CDR3, as DNA: TGTGCCAGCAGCTTAAGACTAGCGAATGTTTTTACAGATACGCAGTATTTT.